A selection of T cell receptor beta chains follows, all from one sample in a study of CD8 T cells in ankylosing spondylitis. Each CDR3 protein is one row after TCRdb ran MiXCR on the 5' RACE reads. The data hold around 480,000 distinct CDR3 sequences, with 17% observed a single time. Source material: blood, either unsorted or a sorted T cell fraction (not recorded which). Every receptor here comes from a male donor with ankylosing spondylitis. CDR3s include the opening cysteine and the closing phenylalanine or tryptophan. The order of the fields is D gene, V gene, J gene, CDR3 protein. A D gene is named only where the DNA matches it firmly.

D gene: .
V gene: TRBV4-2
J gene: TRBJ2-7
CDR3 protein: CASSRAPWNEQYF

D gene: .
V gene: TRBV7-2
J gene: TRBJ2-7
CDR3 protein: CASSLGVAANYEQYF

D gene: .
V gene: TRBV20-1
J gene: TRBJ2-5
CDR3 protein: CSATTKLGETQYF

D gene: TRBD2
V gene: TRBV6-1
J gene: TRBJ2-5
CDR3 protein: CASSRQLAGGLQGTQYF

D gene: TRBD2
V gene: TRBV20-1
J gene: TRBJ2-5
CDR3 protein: CSAGRTSGNQETQYF

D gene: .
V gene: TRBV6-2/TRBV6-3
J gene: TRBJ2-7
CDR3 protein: CASSYPSGSPLSYEQYF

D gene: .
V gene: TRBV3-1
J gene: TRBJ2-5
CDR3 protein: CASSQGESGYWGETQYF

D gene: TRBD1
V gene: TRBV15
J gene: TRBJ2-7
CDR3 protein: CATSRDRGYEQYF

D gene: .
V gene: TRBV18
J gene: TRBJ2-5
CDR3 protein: CASSPQGGDEETQYF

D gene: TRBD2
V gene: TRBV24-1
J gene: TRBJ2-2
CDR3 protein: CATSDSTSGNTGELFF

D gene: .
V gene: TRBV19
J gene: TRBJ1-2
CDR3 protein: CASSIHRESVYGYTF

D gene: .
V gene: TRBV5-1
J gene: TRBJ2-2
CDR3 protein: CASSSQGGGELFF

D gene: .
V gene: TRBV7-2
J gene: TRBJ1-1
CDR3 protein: CASSLAQTTNTEAFF

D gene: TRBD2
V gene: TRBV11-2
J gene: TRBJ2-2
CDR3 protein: CASSYAPFLSGRTTGELFF

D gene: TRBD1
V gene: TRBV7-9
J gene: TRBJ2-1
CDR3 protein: CASSLRTGTNEQFF

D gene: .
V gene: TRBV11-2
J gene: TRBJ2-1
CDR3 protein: CASSLELTTRTVNEQFF

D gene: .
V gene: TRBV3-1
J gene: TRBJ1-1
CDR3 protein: CASSQPGVHTEAFF

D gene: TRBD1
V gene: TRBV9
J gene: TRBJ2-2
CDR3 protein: CASNGQGNTGELFF

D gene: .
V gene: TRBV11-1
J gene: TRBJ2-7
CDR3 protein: CASQGRTNEQYF

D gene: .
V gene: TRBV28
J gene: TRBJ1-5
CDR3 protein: CASSFFGSQPQHF

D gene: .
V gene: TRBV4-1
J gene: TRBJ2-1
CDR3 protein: CASSQLAFLYNEQFF

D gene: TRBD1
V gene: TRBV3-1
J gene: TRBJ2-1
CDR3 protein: CASSLAQGASYNEQFF

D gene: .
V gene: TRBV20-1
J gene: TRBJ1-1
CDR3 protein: CSARLPGRDTEAFF

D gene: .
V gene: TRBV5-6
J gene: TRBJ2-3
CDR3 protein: CASSLASRDTQYF

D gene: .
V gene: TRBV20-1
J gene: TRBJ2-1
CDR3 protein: CCAPPLGNPEDEQFF